The next 13 T cell receptor beta chains were all read from a single sample in a study of PD-L1 blockade in urothelial cancer. The repertoire was sequenced with immunoSEQ multiplex PCR; TCRdb's copy has only in-frame clones and lacks some. The sample holds around 33,000 clones, roughly four fifths seen once. Sequencing was performed on PBMCs, taken around atezolizumab (anti-PD-L1) treatment. Every receptor here comes from a man in his 70s with urothelial cancer.

The rearrangement joins TRBV19 to TRBJ2-1, with 12 bases that match TRBD1. The CDR3 is 15 amino acids. CDR1 is LNHDA, CDR2 SQIVND, per germline (reference sequence). The V gene end was trimmed by 6 bases and the J gene end by 5 bases; junction bases not matched to a gene: 5. CDR3 DNA sequence: TGTGCCAGTAGGGGGGACAGGGGGCTCCACAATGAGCAGTTCTTC. It codes for CASRGDRGLHNEQFF.

V gene TRBV7-6 combines with J gene TRBJ1-3; D is unclear. The CDR3 covers 15 residues. The V and J ends lost 0 bases and 0 bases respectively, with 6 bases between them. The germline gives CDR1 SGHVS, CDR2 FNYEAQ. Here the CDR3 DNA reads TGTGCCAGCAGCTTAGCAGGAGACTCTGGAAACACCATATATTTT. Translated: CASSLAGDSGNTIYF.

The genes are TRBV28 and TRBJ1-5, with TRBD1 as a possible D gene (6 bases). Germline values: CDR1 MDHEN, CDR2 SYDVKM. V lost 2 bases, J lost 4 bases, and 9 bases lay in between. The CDR3 is made up of 14 amino acids. CDR3 region: CASSLPQGNQPQHF. The CDR3 DNA follows: TGTGCCAGCAGTTTACCCCAGGGGAATCAGCCCCAGCATTTT.

The CDR3 DNA reads TGTGCCAGCAGTGAGCTCGGGGGTGGGGGCACAGATACGCAGTATTTT. The encoded protein is CASSELGGGGTDTQYF. The gene calls are TRBV9 and TRBJ2-3, with D possibly TRBD2 on 6 matching bases. This CDR3 is 16 amino acids long. Between the trimmed V and J ends, which lost 5 bases and 1 base, there was a span of 17 bases. CDR1 and CDR2 (germline): SGDLS, YYNGEE.

The sample holds a few counts of this clone. J is TRBJ1-4 and V is TRBV13; TRBD1 matches at 7 bases. This CDR3 region has 16 residues. Trimming took 4 bases from V and 4 from J; bases not matched to a gene: 9. CDR1 and CDR2 from the germline V gene are PRHDT and FYEKMQ (reference sequence). CDR3 sequence (DNA): TGTGCCAGCAGCTCCAACCGGGACAGCCATAATGAAAAACTGTTTTTT. Translation: CASSSNRDSHNEKLFF.

This chain uses TRBV6-6 with TRBJ1-5; D is unclear. The CDR3 runs to 16 residues. Trimming removed 6 bases at V and 3 bases at J, with 18 bases between. The germline V gene has CDR1 MNHNY and CDR2 SVGAGI (reference sequence). The CDR3 bases are TGTGCCAGCAGCCCCGCGGGGAACAAAAACAATCAGCCCCAGCATTTT. Encoded protein: CASSPAGNKNNQPQHF.

V and J are TRBV5-8 and TRBJ2-5; 13 bases match TRBD2. This CDR3 has 15 residues. Germline lookup yields CDR1 SGHTS and CDR2 YDEGEE. V gave up 5 bases and J gave up 2 bases; unmatched junction bases: 3. The DNA of the CDR3 is TGTGCCAGCAGGAGACTAGCGGGGGGACAAGAGACCCAGTACTTC. This codes for CASRRLAGGQETQYF.

V gene TRBV4-3 combines with J gene TRBJ2-3; no reliable D call. Trimming took off 3 bases at V and 0 bases at J, with 10 bases between the two ends. Germline lookup yields CDR1 LGHNA and CDR2 YSLEER. The CDR3 runs to 15 residues. The chain's CDR3 is CASSQGLLSTDTQYF. As DNA, the CDR3 is TGCGCCAGCAGCCAGGGCCTTCTTAGCACAGATACGCAGTATTTT.

The J gene is TRBJ2-3, the V gene TRBV6-5, with TRBD1 matching over 8 bases. Per the germline V gene, CDR1 is MNHEY and CDR2 is SVGAGI. Trimming took 3 bases from V and 1 from J; bases not matched to a gene: 6. The CDR3 spans 16 residues. The CDR3 here is CASSYFSGGGTDTQYF. The CDR3 nucleotides read TGTGCCAGCAGTTATTTTTCAGGGGGCGGCACAGATACGCAGTATTTT.

The rearrangement links TRBV5-4 to TRBJ2-7; 8 bases are a match to TRBD1. V was pared by 5 bases and J by 3 bases, with 7 bases of the junction left unmatched. The germline CDR1 and CDR2 sequences are SGHNT and YYREEE (reference sequence). This CDR3 is 14 amino acids long. This CDR3 is CASSPGTGGYEQYF. The CDR3 DNA reads TGTGCCAGCAGTCCAGGAACAGGGGGCTACGAGCAGTACTTC.

This clone turned up a few times. The J gene is TRBJ2-1, the V gene TRBV5-4; D unclear. V was shortened by 1 base and J by 8 bases, with 10 bases between the two germline ends. This CDR3 has 13 amino acids. From germline, CDR1 is SGHNT and CDR2 YYREEE (reference sequence). The CDR3 nucleotides read TGTGCCAGCAGCTTGCGCCCCACAGATGAGCAGTTCTTC. This encodes CASSLRPTDEQFF.

The chain combines TRBV9 with TRBJ1-2; TRBD1 matches 9 bases. The CDR3 extends over 16 amino acids. J lost 4 bases, V lost 3 bases, and 10 bases had no gene match. CDR1 and CDR2 from the germline V gene are SGDLS and YYNGEE. The CDR3, as DNA: TGTGCCAGCAGCGGAGGCCTAAGGGACAGGGCCTATGGCTACACCTTC. Translation: CASSGGLRDRAYGYTF.

The chain uses TRBV5-1 and TRBJ1-1; 7 bases fit TRBD1. CDR3 size: 15 residues. With V trimmed by 2 bases and J by 1 base, 5 bases remained unmatched. CDR1 SGHRS and CDR2 YFSETQ come from the germline V gene. Here the CDR3 DNA reads TGCGCCAGCAGCTTCGAGACAGGGACGAACACTGAAGCTTTCTTT. Translated, it gives CASSFETGTNTEAFF.